This T cell receptor (beta chain) was obtained from a study of cytotoxic CD8 clonotypes in ibrutinib-treated CLL. Study overall: Among the patients, some eleven presented as relapsed/refractory and about 15 as treatment-naive; 17 to 18 showed unmutated IGHV.

Findings and limits, study-wide: Clonality went higher at ibrutinib response and then dropped back toward baseline at progression.

The protocol was immunoSEQ multiplex PCR, while the TCRdb copy is restricted to in-frame clones and leaves out a portion. The table lists about 140,000 clones, around three quarters of them singletons. Turning to this clone: Its matching antigen is unknown.

The germline V gene has CDR1 LGHNT and CDR2 FRNRAP. This CDR3 has 13 amino acids. The V and J ends lost 4 bases and 3 bases respectively, with 10 bases between them. The TCR originated in a human donor with chronic lymphocytic leukemia. V and J are TRBV12-5 and TRBJ2-7; the D is unclear. The sample in question was PBMCs, obtained after 12 months of ibrutinib treatment. CDR3 nucleotides: TGTGCTAGTGGTTCTACCGGCAGCTACGAGCAGTACTTC. It specifies CASGSTGSYEQYF.